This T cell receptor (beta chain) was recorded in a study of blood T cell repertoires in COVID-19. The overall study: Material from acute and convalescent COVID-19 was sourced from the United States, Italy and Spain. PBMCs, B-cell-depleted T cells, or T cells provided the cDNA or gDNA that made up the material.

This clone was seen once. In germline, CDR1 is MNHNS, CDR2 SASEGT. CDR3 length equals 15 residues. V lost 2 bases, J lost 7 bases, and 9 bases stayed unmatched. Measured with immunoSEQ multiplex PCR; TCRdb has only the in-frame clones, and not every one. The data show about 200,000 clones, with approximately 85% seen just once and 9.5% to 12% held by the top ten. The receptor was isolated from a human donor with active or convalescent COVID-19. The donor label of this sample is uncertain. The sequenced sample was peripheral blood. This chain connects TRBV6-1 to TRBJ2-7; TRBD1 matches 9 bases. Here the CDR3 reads CASSESQGAAEEQYF. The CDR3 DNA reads TGTGCCAGCAGTGAATCACAGGGGGCGGCGGAAGAGCAGTACTTC.